This T cell receptor beta chain was recorded in a study of T cell changes during pregnancy in multiple sclerosis (dated by TCRdb to the late 2010s). A note on the overall study: The study looked at changes in the T cell repertoire across pregnancy in women with multiple sclerosis.

The method behind the library was the immunoSEQ multiplex PCR assay. Not all clones reach the TCRdb copy of this immuneACCESS table, which keeps in-frame sequences only. Checked studies attribute under half of the gap to unresolved V genes and leave the rest unexplained. This sample lists some 30,000 clones; roughly nine tenths were detected once. The ten biggest clones cover 3.5% to 4.5% of the sample. The CDR3 sequence holds 16 residues, the cysteine and phenylalanine included. Here the CDR3 DNA is all that survives: 48 bases in frame from base 1. V is cut back by 8 bases and J by 5 bases, with 10 bases in the junction unmatched. From a lookup of the germline V gene (reference sequence), CDR1 and CDR2 are MNHEY and SMNVEV. Concerning this clone itself: What antigen it recognizes has not been identified. Base qualities were left out, and no much larger clone turns up one base away.

Source: CD8+ T cells from peripheral blood mononuclear cells, taken in the second trimester of pregnancy. The TCR was taken from a female donor with multiple sclerosis, enrolled in a pregnancy study. The V and J genes are TRBV27 and TRBJ2-2, and 11 junctional nucleotides match TRBD1. For the CDR3, the sequence is CASVRWTGGATGELFF. The DNA sequence is given as TGTGCCAGCGTTCGCTGGACAGGGGGCGCGACCGGGGAGCTGTTTTTT.